A selection of T cell receptor beta chains follows, all from one sample in a study of Graves' ophthalmopathy and Graves' hyperthyroidism. A single record per CDR3 protein comes from TCRdb applying MiXCR to the multiplex PCR reads. The sample records roughly 600,000 distinct CDR3 sequences, about 35% being singletons. Material for sequencing was peripheral blood or thyroid tissue (not recorded which). The source of these receptors is an adult man with Graves' hyperthyroidism. Both conserved end residues are part of each CDR3. Each record gives: CDR3 length, D gene, clone size, J gene, V gene, CDR3 DNA, CDR3 protein. The D gene is left open where the match is weak. Clone sizes are given selectively: once, few, many, or a class where the clone is expanded.

cdr3_length: 17; d_call: .; clone_size: many; j_call: TRBJ2-5; v_call: TRBV7-6; cdr3_nt: TGTGCCAGCAGCTTAGGAACAGGCGAAGAGTACCAAGAGACCCAGTACTTC; cdr3_aa: CASSLGTGEEYQETQYF
cdr3_length: 14; d_call: TRBD1; clone_size: .; j_call: TRBJ2-7; v_call: TRBV15; cdr3_nt: TGTGCCACCAGCCTCGACAGGGGGAGCTACGAGCAGTACTTC; cdr3_aa: CATSLDRGSYEQYF
cdr3_length: 12; d_call: .; clone_size: .; j_call: TRBJ1-1; v_call: TRBV20-1; cdr3_nt: TGCAGTGCACTACCCCGGGGCACTGAAGCTTTCTTT; cdr3_aa: CSALPRGTEAFF
cdr3_length: 15; d_call: TRBD1; clone_size: many; j_call: TRBJ1-5; v_call: TRBV12-3/TRBV12-4; cdr3_nt: TGTGCCAGCAGTTTCAGGGGGCTGAGCAATCAGCCCCAGCATTTT; cdr3_aa: CASSFRGLSNQPQHF
cdr3_length: 17; d_call: TRBD2; clone_size: many; j_call: TRBJ2-2; v_call: TRBV19; cdr3_nt: TGTGCCAGTAGTATCTCTGGGACTAGCCTTTCTTCCGGGGAGCTGTTTTTT; cdr3_aa: CASSISGTSLSSGELFF
cdr3_length: 12; d_call: .; clone_size: .; j_call: TRBJ1-2; v_call: TRBV29-1; cdr3_nt: TGCAGCGTCACAATGGCAGGGTCTGGAAACACCTTC; cdr3_aa: CSVTMAGSGNTF
cdr3_length: 11; d_call: .; clone_size: .; j_call: TRBJ1-1; v_call: TRBV19; cdr3_nt: TGTGCCAGTAACAGGGAGGCTGAAGCTTTCTTT; cdr3_aa: CASNREAEAFF
cdr3_length: 12; d_call: .; clone_size: .; j_call: TRBJ2-1; v_call: TRBV5-1; cdr3_nt: TGCGCCAGCAGCCCCGTATTGGATGAGCAGTTCTTC; cdr3_aa: CASSPVLDEQFF
cdr3_length: 13; d_call: .; clone_size: .; j_call: TRBJ2-2; v_call: TRBV5-1; cdr3_nt: TGCGCCAGCAGCTTGGTTGACACCGGGGTGCTGTTTTTT; cdr3_aa: CASSLVDTGVLFF
cdr3_length: 13; d_call: .; clone_size: many; j_call: TRBJ1-6; v_call: TRBV27; cdr3_nt: TGTGCCAGCAGTTTATCCGGTGGATCACCCCTCCACTTT; cdr3_aa: CASSLSGGSPLHF
cdr3_length: 14; d_call: .; clone_size: many; j_call: TRBJ1-3; v_call: TRBV2; cdr3_nt: TGTGCCCGCGGGCAAGGGATCCCTGGAAACACCATATATTTT; cdr3_aa: CARGQGIPGNTIYF
cdr3_length: 14; d_call: .; clone_size: many; j_call: TRBJ2-5; v_call: TRBV29-1; cdr3_nt: TGCAGCGTTTTGACAGGAAAATCCCTCGGGACCCAGTACTTC; cdr3_aa: CSVLTGKSLGTQYF
cdr3_length: 16; d_call: .; clone_size: many; j_call: TRBJ1-1; v_call: TRBV5-5; cdr3_nt: TGTGCCAGCAGCCCTCAAATTTCTGACGGGAACACTGAAGCTTTCTTT; cdr3_aa: CASSPQISDGNTEAFF
cdr3_length: 14; d_call: .; clone_size: many; j_call: TRBJ1-4; v_call: TRBV5-1; cdr3_nt: TGCGCCAGCAGCTTGGGCCTGCTGGGGGAAAAACTGTTTTTT; cdr3_aa: CASSLGLLGEKLFF
cdr3_length: 18; d_call: .; clone_size: .; j_call: TRBJ2-3; v_call: TRBV7-3; cdr3_nt: TGTGCCAGCAGCTTAACGGGACCCGGGACATATAGCACAGATACGCAGTATTTT; cdr3_aa: CASSLTGPGTYSTDTQYF
cdr3_length: 16; d_call: TRBD2; clone_size: .; j_call: TRBJ2-2; v_call: TRBV19; cdr3_nt: TGTGCCAGTAGTAGCTCTAGCGGGAGTAGTACCGGGGAGCTGTTTTTT; cdr3_aa: CASSSSSGSSTGELFF